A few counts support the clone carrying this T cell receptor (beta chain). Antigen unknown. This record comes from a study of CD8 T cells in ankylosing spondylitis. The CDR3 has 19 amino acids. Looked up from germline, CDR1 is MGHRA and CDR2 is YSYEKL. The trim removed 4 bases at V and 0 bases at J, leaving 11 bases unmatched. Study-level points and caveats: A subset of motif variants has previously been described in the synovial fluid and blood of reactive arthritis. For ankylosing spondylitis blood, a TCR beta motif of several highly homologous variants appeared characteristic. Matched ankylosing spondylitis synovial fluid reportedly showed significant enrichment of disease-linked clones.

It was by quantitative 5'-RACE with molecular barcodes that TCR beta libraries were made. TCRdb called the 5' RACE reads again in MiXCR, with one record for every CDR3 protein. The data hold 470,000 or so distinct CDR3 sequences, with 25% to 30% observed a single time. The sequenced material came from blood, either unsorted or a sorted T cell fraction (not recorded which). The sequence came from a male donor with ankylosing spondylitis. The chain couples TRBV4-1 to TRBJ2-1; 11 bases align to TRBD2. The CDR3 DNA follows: TGCGCCAGCAGCCCGGAGACTAGCGGGAAATACTGCTCCTACAATGAGCAGTTCTTC. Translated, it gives CASSPETSGKYCSYNEQFF.